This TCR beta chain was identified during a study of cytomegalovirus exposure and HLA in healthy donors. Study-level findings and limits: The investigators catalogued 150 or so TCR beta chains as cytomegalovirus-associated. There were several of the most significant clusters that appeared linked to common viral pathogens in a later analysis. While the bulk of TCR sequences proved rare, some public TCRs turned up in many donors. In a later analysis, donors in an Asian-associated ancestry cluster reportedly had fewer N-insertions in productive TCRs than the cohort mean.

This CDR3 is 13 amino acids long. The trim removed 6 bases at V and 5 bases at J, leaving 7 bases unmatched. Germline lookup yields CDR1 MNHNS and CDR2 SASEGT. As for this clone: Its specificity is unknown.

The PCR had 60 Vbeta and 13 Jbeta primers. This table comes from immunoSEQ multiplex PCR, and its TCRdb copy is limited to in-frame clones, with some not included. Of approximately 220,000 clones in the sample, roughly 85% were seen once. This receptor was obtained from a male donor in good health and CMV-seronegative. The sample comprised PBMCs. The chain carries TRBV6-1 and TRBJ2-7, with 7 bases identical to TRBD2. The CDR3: CASRRLATDEQYF. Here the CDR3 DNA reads TGTGCCAGCAGACGACTAGCAACCGACGAGCAGTACTTC.